Shown below are 32 T cell receptor beta chains from a single sample sequenced in a study of blood T cell repertoires in COVID-19. TCRdb's table, derived via immunoSEQ multiplex PCR, lists solely in-frame clones and lacks some. Among 53,000 or so clones listed, roughly 89% were seen once. Sequencing used peripheral blood. These receptors came from a man older than 75 with acute or convalescent COVID-19.

The chain recombines TRBV4-2 with TRBJ2-1, with TRBD1 matching over 7 bases. This CDR3 has 18 residues. Per germline, CDR1 LGHNA and CDR2 YNFKEQ. The V and J ends lost 0 bases and 0 bases, in that order; junction bases with no gene match: 8. The CDR3 DNA reads as TGTGCCAGCAGCCAAGATCTCCCAGGGGACAGCTCCTACAATGAGCAGTTCTTC. This gives the protein CASSQDLPGDSSYNEQFF.

This chain joins TRBV3-1 (or the pseudogene TRBV3-2) and TRBJ1-2, with 9 bases identical to TRBD1. The CDR3 loop spans 13 amino acids. The junction had 1 base not matched to a gene; V was cut back by 4 bases and J by 4 bases. The V gene's germline CDR1 is LGHDT and CDR2 YNNKEL (reference sequence). The DNA for the CDR3 is TGTGCCAGCAGCCGGGACAGGGCCTATGGCTACACCTTC. It specifies CASSRDRAYGYTF.

This rearrangement joins TRBV5-6 to TRBJ1-1; D remains unclear. In germline, CDR1 is SGHDT, CDR2 YYEEEE. V was trimmed by 5 bases and J by 0 bases, leaving 8 bases between them. The CDR3 spans 13 residues. The CDR3 is CASRQIMNTEAFF. CDR3 in DNA: TGTGCCAGCAGGCAGATTATGAACACTGAAGCTTTCTTT.

The chain links TRBV2 to TRBJ1-1; 8 bases map to TRBD1. CDR3 length: 15 amino acids. Trimming took 0 bases from V and 7 from J; bases not matched to a gene: 7. CDR1 SNHLY and CDR2 FYNNEI come from the germline V gene. CDR3 in DNA: TGTGCCAGCAGTGAAGCGCATGCAGGGGGCATTGAAGCTTTCTTT. This encodes CASSEAHAGGIEAFF.

The genes are TRBV11-2 and TRBJ1-2; no firm D call. Germline V lookup: CDR1 SGHAT, CDR2 FQNNGV. This CDR3 is built from 14 residues. The ends were cut back, 0 bases at V and 0 bases at J, with 5 bases in the middle. CDR3 protein: CASSLDRSNYGYTF. The CDR3 DNA sequence: TGTGCCAGCAGCTTAGACCGTTCTAACTATGGCTACACCTTC.

V and J are TRBV7-9 and TRBJ1-4; D gene unclear. The CDR3 is made up of 13 amino acids. CDR1 is SEHNR, CDR2 FQNEAQ, per germline (reference sequence). The V and J ends lost 2 bases and 8 bases respectively, with 9 bases between them. CDR3 sequence reads: CASSLPGGEKLFF. The CDR3 DNA follows: TGTGCCAGCAGCTTACCCGGAGGGGAAAAACTGTTTTTT.

This clone was seen a few times. This chain links TRBV30 with TRBJ1-5; possible D gene TRBD1, 6 bases. The CDR3 runs 14 residues. From germline, CDR1 is GTSNPN and CDR2 SVGIG (reference sequence). V lost 5 bases to trimming and J lost 2 bases, with 13 bases between them. The CDR3 bases are TGTGCCTGGGGGCAGGGGTTGGGCAATCAGCCCCAGCATTTT. This translates into CAWGQGLGNQPQHF.

There are a few counts of this clone. The chain couples TRBV14 to TRBJ1-5; D may be TRBD1 (5 bases). This CDR3 has 15 residues. Germline CDR1 reads SGHDN; CDR2 reads FVKESK. The V gene lost 7 bases and the J gene lost 0 bases, with 13 bases spanning the gap. CDR3 sequence reads: CASTCQGNSNQPQHF. The CDR3 DNA reads TGTGCCAGCACCTGCCAGGGAAATAGCAATCAGCCCCAGCATTTT.

V gene TRBV4-1 combines with J gene TRBJ2-2; 10 bases line up with TRBD1. Germline CDR1 reads MGHRA; CDR2 reads YSYEKL. This CDR3 has 20 amino acids. With 0 bases clipped from V and 4 bases from J, the junction kept 14 bases outside the gene matches. Here the CDR3 reads CASSQDWGQGKTGSTGELFF. Here the CDR3 DNA reads TGCGCCAGCAGCCAAGATTGGGGACAGGGGAAAACGGGTAGCACCGGGGAGCTGTTTTTT.

The chain carries TRBV7-2 and TRBJ2-7, with 12 bases identical to TRBD2. The CDR3 totals 16 residues. The junction had 6 bases not matched to a gene; V was cut back by 2 bases and J by 4 bases. Per the germline V gene, CDR1 is SGHTA and CDR2 is FQGNSA. The CDR3 DNA follows: TGTGCCAGCAGCTTATCCCTAGCGGGGGGGCGTTACGAGCAGTACTTC. It specifies CASSLSLAGGRYEQYF.

This chain joins TRBV3-1 (or the pseudogene TRBV3-2) and TRBJ2-7; 11 bases agree with TRBD2. CDR1 and CDR2 from the germline V gene are LGHDT and YNNKEL (reference sequence). The length of the CDR3 is 15 residues. Trimming removed 4 bases from V and 2 bases from J; junction bases left unmatched: 4. The CDR3 DNA is TGTGCCAGCAGCCCCCGACTAGCGGGGACCTACGAGCAGTACTTC. Its protein is CASSPRLAGTYEQYF.

The rearrangement joins TRBV30 to TRBJ1-6, with D unresolved. The CDR3 length is 14 residues. CDR1 and CDR2 (germline): GTSNPN, SVGIG (reference sequence). V was trimmed by 1 base and J by 11 bases, leaving 15 bases between them. CDR3 region: CAWSEGGLRAPLHF. The CDR3 region has the DNA TGTGCCTGGAGTGAGGGAGGGCTAAGGGCACCCCTCCACTTT. The whole variable domain, remainder taken from reference TRBV30 and TRBJ1-6, is SQTIHQWPATLVQPVGSPLSLECTVEGTSNPNLYWYRQAAGRGLQLLFYSVGIGQISSEVPQNLSASRPQDRQFILSSKKLLLSDSGFYLCAWSEGGLRAPLHFGNGTRLTVT.

The rearrangement links TRBV7-2 to TRBJ1-4, with a tentative D call TRBD1 (6 bases). V was trimmed by 5 bases and J by 12 bases, leaving 22 bases between them. This CDR3 has 15 residues. Germline V lookup: CDR1 SGHTA, CDR2 FQGNSA. The CDR3 sequence: CASSPSPRGAQELFF. The CDR3 DNA follows: TGTGCCAGCAGCCCCTCCCCCCGGGGGGCGCAGGAACTGTTTTTT.

V is TRBV7-2 and J is TRBJ1-5, with D unresolved. This CDR3 has 13 residues. CDR1 and CDR2 (germline): SGHTA, FQGNSA. V was shortened by 7 bases and J by 3 bases, with 10 bases between the two germline ends. DNA of the CDR3: TGTGCCAGCACCGGAGGAGTCAATCAGCCCCAGCATTTT. Residues: CASTGGVNQPQHF.

V usage is TRBV5-8 and J usage is TRBJ2-3; D is ambiguous. The CDR3 contains 15 residues. Trimming took off 2 bases at V and 2 bases at J, with 12 bases between the two ends. Looked up from germline, CDR1 is SGHTS and CDR2 is YDEGEE. CDR3 sequence (DNA): TGTGCCAGCAGCTTCATCGACAACCCCACAGATACGCAGTATTTT. This translates into CASSFIDNPTDTQYF.

This chain joins TRBV15 and TRBJ2-3; 8 positions agree with TRBD1. In germline, CDR1 is LNHNV, CDR2 YYDKDF (reference sequence). Trimming at V came to 8 bases and at J to 0 bases, leaving 10 bases not matched to a gene. The CDR3 contains 16 residues. CDR3 sequence: CATGDRGHPSTDTQYF. The CDR3 region has the DNA TGTGCCACCGGTGACAGGGGCCACCCTAGCACAGATACGCAGTATTTT.

This clone came up a few times. The chain joins TRBV12-3 or TRBV12-4 to TRBJ1-1, with a tentative D call TRBD1 (6 bases). V lost 2 bases and J 5 bases, leaving 9 bases between the germline ends. This CDR3 is 13 amino acids long. The chain's CDR3 is CASSLWGQTEAFF. DNA for the CDR3: TGTGCCAGCAGTTTATGGGGGCAGACTGAAGCTTTCTTT.

This chain links TRBV5-4 with TRBJ2-7; 10 bases match TRBD1. The CDR3 runs 15 residues. The germline V gene encodes CDR1 SGHNT and CDR2 YYREEE (reference sequence). V shed 1 base and J 3 bases; nucleotides not matched to a gene: 4. The CDR3 is CASSLRDRGIYEQYF. As DNA, the CDR3 is TGTGCCAGCAGCTTGAGGGACAGGGGAATCTACGAGCAGTACTTC.

The J gene is TRBJ2-1, the V gene TRBV9, with 9 positions matching TRBD2. This CDR3 is 13 amino acids long. The germline CDR1 and CDR2 sequences are SGDLS and YYNGEE. The ends lost 4 bases at V and 9 bases at J; junction bases unmatched: 5. The CDR3 coding sequence is TGTGCCAGCAGCACCCAACTAGCGGGTGAGCAGTTCTTC. This gives the protein CASSTQLAGEQFF.

The V gene is TRBV4-2, the J gene TRBJ1-3; no reliable D call. The CDR3 is 15 residues long. V shed 0 bases and J shed 0 bases, with 6 bases lying between them. Germline CDR1 LGHNA, CDR2 YNFKEQ. CDR3 sequence: CASSQDSVSGNTIYF. The CDR3 DNA reads TGTGCCAGCAGCCAAGATAGCGTCTCTGGAAACACCATATATTTT.

The J gene is TRBJ2-3, the V gene TRBV7-9, with 10 bases identical to TRBD1. From germline, CDR1 is SEHNR and CDR2 FQNEAQ (reference sequence). The CDR3 contains 15 residues. V lost 3 bases, J lost 4 bases, and 4 bases stayed unmatched. CDR3 DNA: TGTGCCAGCAGCTTCGGACAGGGGGGGGCAGATACGCAGTATTTT. Translation: CASSFGQGGADTQYF.

The rearrangement links TRBV29-1 to TRBJ2-3; TRBD1 matches at 12 bases. The CDR3 sequence is 15 residues long. The ends lost 7 bases at V and 6 bases at J; junction bases unmatched: 11. The germline V gene has CDR1 SQVTM and CDR2 ANQGSEA. DNA of the CDR3: TGCAGCGCGGGACAGGGGGCGCTTGGCGGGGATACGCAGTATTTT. Protein product: CSAGQGALGGDTQYF.

The chain recombines TRBV4-1 with TRBJ2-3, with D perhaps matching TRBD2 (7 bases). CDR1 is MGHRA and CDR2 is YSYEKL in the germline V gene. This CDR3 has 15 amino acids. The ends were cut back, 3 bases at V and 6 bases at J, with 16 bases in the middle. The CDR3 sequence: CASSQAGAIGDTQYF. The CDR3 coding sequence is TGCGCCAGCAGCCAGGCGGGGGCGATTGGGGATACGCAGTATTTT.

In its sample, this clone was seen once. DNA for the CDR3: TGCGCCAGCAGCTTCTGGCAGGGGGCGCGCGCAGATACGCAGTATTTT. Encoded protein: CASSFWQGARADTQYF. The chain uses TRBV5-1 and TRBJ2-3; 8 bases match TRBD1. In germline, CDR1 is SGHRS, CDR2 YFSETQ. V dropped 2 bases and J dropped 4; count of bases not matched to a gene: 9. The CDR3 is 16 amino acids. Drawing the rest from reference TRBV5-1 and TRBJ2-3, the complete variable domain is KAGVTQTPRYLIKTRGQQVTLSCSPISGHRSVSWYQQTPGQGLQFLFEYFSETQRNKGNFPGRFSGRQFSNSRSEMNVSTLELGDSALYLCASSFWQGARADTQYFGPGTRLTVL.

This clone was observed a single time. The chain links TRBV28 to TRBJ1-1; D is unresolved. CDR3 length: 12 residues. Germline-derived CDR1 and CDR2 are MDHEN and SYDVKM. Deletions cut 6 bases from V and 2 bases from J, with 7 bases between. The CDR3 DNA reads TGTGCCAGCAGACCTACCAACACTGAAGCTTTCTTT. It yields the protein CASRPTNTEAFF.

The chain has TRBV6-5 and TRBJ2-5; 8 nucleotides match TRBD2. V lost 6 bases to trimming and J lost 4 bases; unmatched junction nucleotides: 1. Germline V gives CDR1 MNHEY, CDR2 SVGAGI. The CDR3 runs to 12 residues. In DNA form, the CDR3 reads TGTGCCAGCAGACGGGGGGGAGAGACCCAGTACTTC. Its protein product is CASRRGGETQYF.

This clone was seen more than once but under ten times. V is TRBV3-1 (or the pseudogene TRBV3-2) and J is TRBJ2-7; 10 nucleotides line up with TRBD1. The CDR3 extends over 15 amino acids. Germline loops: CDR1 LGHDT, CDR2 YNNKEL (reference sequence). The V gene end was trimmed by 1 base and the J gene end by 3 bases; junction bases not matched to a gene: 3. The DNA for the CDR3 is TGTGCCAGCAGCCAAGCCGGGACAGGGGTCTACGAGCAGTACTTC. Translating gives CASSQAGTGVYEQYF.

The rearrangement uses TRBV2 and TRBJ2-1; TRBD2 matches at 11 bases. CDR1 is SNHLY, CDR2 FYNNEI, per germline. The length of the CDR3 is 22 residues. After removal of 6 bases from V and 3 bases from J, the junction contained 25 bases not matched to a gene. CDR3 sequence reads: CASRPGTGNRIAGGLGYNEQFF. The CDR3 region has the DNA TGTGCCAGCAGGCCCGGGACAGGGAATAGGATAGCGGGGGGGCTAGGCTACAATGAGCAGTTCTTC.

The CDR3 bases are TGTGCCAGCAGCCAAATCGGACAGGGCACTGAAGCTTTCTTT. Translating it yields CASSQIGQGTEAFF. The genes are TRBV3-1 (or the pseudogene TRBV3-2) and TRBJ1-1, with 8 positions matching TRBD1. The germline gives CDR1 LGHDT, CDR2 YNNKEL (reference sequence). The CDR3 covers 14 residues. The V and J ends lost 2 bases and 4 bases, in that order; junction bases with no gene match: 3.

The chain couples TRBV6-5 to TRBJ1-2; no firm D call. The length of the CDR3 is 13 residues. Germline V gene lookup returns CDR1 MNHEY and CDR2 SVGAGI. V was trimmed by 0 bases and J by 4 bases, leaving 6 bases between them. CDR3 residues: CASSYSEGYGYTF. CDR3 coding DNA: TGTGCCAGCAGTTACTCGGAGGGCTATGGCTACACCTTC.

The chain carries TRBV7-9 and TRBJ1-4, with D possibly being TRBD1 (5 bases). This CDR3 has 15 amino acids. Trimming pared 4 bases from V and 4 bases from J, leaving 13 bases between. Germline assignment: CDR1 SEHNR and CDR2 FQNEAQ (reference sequence). As DNA, the CDR3 is TGTGCCAGCAGCTCCGGGGGGGACTTTAATGAAAAACTGTTTTTT. Translating gives CASSSGGDFNEKLFF.

The chain is built from TRBV3-1 (or the pseudogene TRBV3-2) and TRBJ2-7, with a weak D call TRBD2 (5 bases). CDR1 and CDR2 from the germline V gene are LGHDT and YNNKEL (reference sequence). V lost 2 bases to trimming and J lost 2 bases, with 16 bases between them. The CDR3 covers 16 residues. CDR3 nucleotides: TGTGCCAGCAGCCAACTCGGGCTTGGGGAGACCTACGAGCAGTACTTC. Translating gives CASSQLGLGETYEQYF.